This T cell receptor (beta chain) was captured by sequencing in a study of vaccination and CD4 T cells after COVID-19. This clonotype came up a few times. The antigen remains unidentified. Scientists ran DNA taken from cultured CD4+ T cells through the Oncomine TCR Beta short-read assay for sequencing. TCRdb fed the PCR reads into MiXCR, producing one record per CDR3 protein. Here the sample spans some 23,000 distinct CDR3 sequences, 43% being singletons. The V segment lost 7 bases and the J segment 1 base; nucleotides outside the gene matches: 19. Germline CDR1 MDHEN, CDR2 SYDVKM. This CDR3 region has 19 residues. Time point of the sample: late sampling 161 to 241 days after vaccination in a few convalescent patients. Treatment reported: roughly nine-day PBMC culture with coronavirus spike peptide pools or control peptides (ViraFEST assay).

J is TRBJ2-3 and V is TRBV28; 8 bases align to TRBD1. The TCR comes from a human donor who had recovered from COVID-19. The material was CD4+ T cells from blood, cultured in vitro, obtained about 7 months after SARS-CoV-2 vaccination. DNA of the CDR3: TGTGCCAGCACCATGCAGGGGACAGGTGGCGGTGGAGGCACAGATACGCAGTATTTT. Protein product: CASTMQGTGGGGGTDTQYF. The full variable domain, its missing parts supplied by reference TRBV28 and TRBJ2-3, is DVKVTQSSRYLVKRTGEKVFLECVQDMDHENMFWYRQDPGLGLRLIYFSYDVKMKEKGDIPEGYSVSREKKERFSLILESASTNQTSMYLCASTMQGTGGGGGTDTQYFGPGTRLTVL.